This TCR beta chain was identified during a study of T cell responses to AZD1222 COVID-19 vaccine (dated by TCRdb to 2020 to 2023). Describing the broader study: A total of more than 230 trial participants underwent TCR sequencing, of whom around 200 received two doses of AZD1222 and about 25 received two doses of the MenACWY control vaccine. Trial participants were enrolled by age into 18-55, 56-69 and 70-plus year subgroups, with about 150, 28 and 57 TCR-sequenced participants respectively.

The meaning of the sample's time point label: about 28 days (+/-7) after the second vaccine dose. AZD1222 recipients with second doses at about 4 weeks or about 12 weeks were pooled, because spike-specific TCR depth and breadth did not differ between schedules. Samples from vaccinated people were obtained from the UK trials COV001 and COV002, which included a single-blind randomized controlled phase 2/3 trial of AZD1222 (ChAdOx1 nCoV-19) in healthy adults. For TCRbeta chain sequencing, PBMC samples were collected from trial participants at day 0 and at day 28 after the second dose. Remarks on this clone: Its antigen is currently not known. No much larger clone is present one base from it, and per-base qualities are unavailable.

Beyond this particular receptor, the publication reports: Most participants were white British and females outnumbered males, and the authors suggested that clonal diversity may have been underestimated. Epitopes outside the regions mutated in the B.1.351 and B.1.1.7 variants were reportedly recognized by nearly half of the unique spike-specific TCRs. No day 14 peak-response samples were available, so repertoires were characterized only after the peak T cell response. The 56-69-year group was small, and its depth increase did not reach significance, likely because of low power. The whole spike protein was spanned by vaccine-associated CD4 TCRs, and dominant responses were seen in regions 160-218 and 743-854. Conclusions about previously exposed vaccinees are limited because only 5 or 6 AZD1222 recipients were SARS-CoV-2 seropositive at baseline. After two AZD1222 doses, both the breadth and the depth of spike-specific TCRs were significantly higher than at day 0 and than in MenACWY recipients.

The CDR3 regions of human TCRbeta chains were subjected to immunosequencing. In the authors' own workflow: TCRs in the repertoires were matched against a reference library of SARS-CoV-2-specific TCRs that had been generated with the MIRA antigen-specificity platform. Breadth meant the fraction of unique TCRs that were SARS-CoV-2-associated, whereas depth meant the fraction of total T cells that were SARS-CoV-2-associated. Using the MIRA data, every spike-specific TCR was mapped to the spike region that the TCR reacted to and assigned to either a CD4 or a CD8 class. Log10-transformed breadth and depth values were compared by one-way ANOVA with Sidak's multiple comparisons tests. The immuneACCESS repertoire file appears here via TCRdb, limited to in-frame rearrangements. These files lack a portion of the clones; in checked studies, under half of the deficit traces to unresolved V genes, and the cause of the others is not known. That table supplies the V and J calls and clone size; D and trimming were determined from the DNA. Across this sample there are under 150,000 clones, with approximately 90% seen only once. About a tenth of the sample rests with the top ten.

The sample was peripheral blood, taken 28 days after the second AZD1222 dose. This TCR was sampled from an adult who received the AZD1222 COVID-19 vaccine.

The DNA reads TGCGCCAGCAGCTTGACAGGGGGGTCAGAGACCCAGTACTTC. Protein translation: CASSLTGGSETQYF. This sequence uses TRBV5-1 and TRBJ2-5; 8 central bases correspond to TRBD1. The CDR3 runs 14 amino acids, cysteine and phenylalanine included. The read is trimmed to its CDR3 DNA, 42 bases read in frame from base 1. Ends trimmed: V by 1 base, J by 4 bases; bases unmatched to a gene: 3. Via the germline V gene, CDR1 is SGHRS and CDR2 YFSETQ. The CDR3 plus the reference TRBV5-1 and TRBJ2-5 genes for the other parts give the full variable domain: KAGVTQTPRYLIKTRGQQVTLSCSPISGHRSVSWYQQTPGQGLQFLFEYFSETQRNKGNFPGRFSGRQFSNSRSEMNVSTLELGDSALYLCASSLTGGSETQYFGPGTRLLVL.